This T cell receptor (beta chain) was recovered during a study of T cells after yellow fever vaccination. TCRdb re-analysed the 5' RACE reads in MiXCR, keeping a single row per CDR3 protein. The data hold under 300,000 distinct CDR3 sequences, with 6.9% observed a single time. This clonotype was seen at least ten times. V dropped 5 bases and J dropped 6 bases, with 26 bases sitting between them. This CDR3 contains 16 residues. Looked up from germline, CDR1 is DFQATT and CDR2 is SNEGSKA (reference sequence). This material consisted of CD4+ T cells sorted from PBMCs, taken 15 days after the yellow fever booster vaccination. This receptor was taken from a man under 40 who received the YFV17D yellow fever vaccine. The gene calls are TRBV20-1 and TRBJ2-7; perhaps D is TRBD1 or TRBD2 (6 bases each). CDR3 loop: CSAPRRGGLSSAEQYF. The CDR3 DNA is TGCAGTGCTCCGCGAAGAGGGGGACTTTCCTCAGCCGAGCAGTACTTC.